A single sample is the source of the 24 T cell receptor beta chains below, sequenced in a study of breast tumors, draining lymph nodes, adjacent tissues. Axillary draining lymph nodes of breast cancer patients supplied the node samples. TCRdb called the multiplex PCR reads again in MiXCR, with one record for every CDR3 protein. Here the sample spans approximately 300,000 distinct CDR3 sequences, around 31% being singletons. The specimen sequenced was axillary lymph node tissue. These TCRs come from a female donor with breast cancer. Some clones in this sample may be carry-over from other donors' samples.

This clonotype was counted ten times or more. The junction does not match germline at one end; this may be a read error. The V and J genes are TRBV7-2 and TRBJ1-2, with TRBD1 matching over 8 bases. CDR3 length: 15 amino acids. The V gene's germline CDR1 is SGHTA and CDR2 FQGNSA. The CDR3 coding sequence is TGTGCCAGCAGCTTAGAAGGGCAGGGGGCGTATGGCTACCCCTTC. Its translation is CASSLEGQGAYGYPF.

This clonotype was seen ten or more times. V and J are TRBV2 and TRBJ1-2; 8 bases are shared with TRBD1. The V and J ends lost 1 base and 8 bases, in that order; junction bases with no gene match: 6. The CDR3 totals 14 residues. Germline CDR1 SNHLY, CDR2 FYNNEI. For the CDR3, the DNA is TGTGCCAGCAGTGAAGGACAGGGGAGAGGCGGCTACACCTTC. Translation: CASSEGQGRGGYTF. Combining the CDR3 with reference TRBV2 and TRBJ1-2 gives the whole variable domain EPEVTQTPSHQVTQMGQEVILRCVPISNHLYFYWYRQILGQKVEFLVSFYNNEISEKSEIFDDQFSVERPDGSNFTLKIRSTKLEDSAMYFCASSEGQGRGGYTFGSGTRLTVV.

This clonotype occurred many times. V gene TRBV20-1 combines with J gene TRBJ2-1, with D tentatively TRBD2 (6 bases). V was pared by 0 bases and J by 2 bases, with 11 bases between. From germline, CDR1 is DFQATT and CDR2 SNEGSKA (reference sequence). The CDR3 is made up of 15 amino acids. As DNA, the CDR3 is TGCAGTGCTAGAGATGTGGCTAGCGCCTACAATGAGCAGTTCTTC. It codes for CSARDVASAYNEQFF.

This clonotype was counted at least ten times. DNA for the CDR3: TGCAGCGTTTTGACAGGAGACCGGGGGCAGCCCCAGCATTTT. Encoded protein: CSVLTGDRGQPQHF. The genes are TRBV29-1 and TRBJ1-5; TRBD1 might be the D (6 bases). This CDR3 has 14 residues. The V and J ends lost 5 bases and 7 bases respectively, with 18 bases between them. Germline CDR1 reads SQVTM; CDR2 reads ANQGSEA.

In this sample, this clonotype turned up many times. The chain combines TRBV29-1 with TRBJ2-1; D may be TRBD2 (6 bases). CDR1 SQVTM and CDR2 ANQGSEA come from the germline V gene. The length of the CDR3 is 12 residues. V lost 6 bases and J 9 bases, leaving 15 bases between the germline ends. The CDR3 sequence: CSVGAEAGEQFF. In DNA, the CDR3 is TGCAGCGTCGGGGCTGAAGCGGGTGAGCAGTTCTTC.

This clonotype showed up many times. A read error may produce the germline difference seen at one junction end. This chain connects TRBV5-4 to TRBJ2-1, with D possibly matching TRBD1 (6 bases). The CDR3 has 14 amino acids. CDR1 and CDR2 (germline): SGHNT, YYREEE (reference sequence). The CDR3 nucleotides read TGTGCCAGCACCCAAGCTAGGCAGGGGAATGTGCAGTTCTTC. This gives the protein CASTQARQGNVQFF.

This clonotype was seen at least ten times. This chain uses TRBV12-3 or TRBV12-4 with TRBJ1-2; 9 bases are a match to TRBD1. J was trimmed by 7 bases and V by 4 bases; bases with no gene match: 7. The CDR3 has 14 amino acids. CDR3 in amino acids: CASSSGTGWSGYTF. The DNA of the CDR3 is TGTGCCAGCAGTTCGGGGACAGGGTGGAGTGGCTACACCTTC.

The table lists this clonotype with many counts. The chain is built from TRBV9 and TRBJ2-1, with D possibly TRBD2 on 6 matching bases. The CDR3 sequence is 13 residues long. Germline V lookup: CDR1 SGDLS, CDR2 YYNGEE. V was trimmed by 4 bases and J by 9 bases, leaving 14 bases between them. The CDR3 loop reads CASSSRGMGEQFF. The CDR3 bases are TGTGCCAGCAGCTCCCGCGGGATGGGTGAGCAGTTCTTC.

This clonotype was detected many times. The chain is built from TRBV5-8 and TRBJ2-5; 9 bases are a match to TRBD1. Germline lookup yields CDR1 SGHTS and CDR2 YDEGEE. The CDR3 contains 17 residues. With V trimmed by 3 bases and J by 4 bases, 13 bases remained unmatched. Here the CDR3 DNA reads TGTGCCAGCAGCTCCGGGACAGGGCAAAACGAGGGAGAGACCCAGTACTTC. Translating gives CASSSGTGQNEGETQYF.

This clonotype was seen repeatedly, ten times or more. The chain has TRBV6-1 and TRBJ2-7, with 9 nucleotides matching TRBD2. V shed 6 bases and J 7 bases; nucleotides not matched to a gene: 10. Germline V lookup: CDR1 MNHNS, CDR2 SASEGT. There are 14 residues in the CDR3. CDR3 DNA sequence: TGTGCCAGCAGGGCCGGGACTAGCACAAGGGAGCAGTACTTC. Amino acid sequence: CASRAGTSTREQYF.

This clonotype was recorded many times. The V call is TRBV19, the J call TRBJ2-2; D remains ambiguous. V was cut by 2 bases and J by 1 base, with 8 bases left in between. CDR3 size: 15 residues. Germline V gene data show CDR1 as LNHDA and CDR2 as SQIVND (reference sequence). CDR3 sequence: CASSIMLVNTGELFF. Here the CDR3 DNA reads TGTGCCAGTAGTATAATGTTGGTGAACACCGGGGAGCTGTTTTTT.

The CDR3 protein is CASSHSPSGLYNEQFF. The CDR3 DNA sequence: TGCGCCAGCAGCCATAGTCCTAGCGGCTTATACAATGAGCAGTTCTTC. The rearrangement uses TRBV4-1 and TRBJ2-1; TRBD2 aligns across 7 bases. The CDR3 sequence is 16 residues long. In germline, CDR1 is MGHRA, CDR2 YSYEKL. V lost 3 bases to trimming and J lost 4 bases; unmatched junction nucleotides: 9.

This chain uses TRBV10-3 with TRBJ1-1; no reliable D call. The CDR3 runs to 14 residues. V shed 2 bases and J shed 4 bases, with 11 bases lying between them. Germline lookup yields CDR1 ENHRY and CDR2 SYGVKD. CDR3 region: CAISEPQASTEAFF. CDR3 nucleotide sequence: TGTGCCATCAGTGAGCCTCAGGCGAGCACTGAAGCTTTCTTT.

The chain recombines TRBV24-1 with TRBJ2-3, with 11 bases fitting TRBD2. The CDR3 covers 15 residues. Trimming took 8 bases from V and 2 from J; bases not matched to a gene: 5. Looked up from germline, CDR1 is KGHDR and CDR2 is SFDVKD. The CDR3: CATKRLAGITDTQYF. The CDR3 DNA follows: TGTGCCACCAAACGACTAGCGGGAATCACAGATACGCAGTATTTT.

This clonotype was detected ten times or more. A read error may explain this, as a much larger clone is one base away. The chain carries TRBV20-1 and TRBJ2-3; 10 nucleotides align to TRBD2. Germline V CDR1 and CDR2: DFQATT, SNEGSKA (reference sequence). The V gene end was trimmed by 4 bases and the J gene end by 4 bases; junction bases not matched to a gene: 8. The CDR3 is 15 residues long. The CDR3, as DNA: TGCAGTGCTACCTTACTAGCGGGAAGACCAGATACGCAGTATTTT. The encoded protein is CSATLLAGRPDTQYF.

This clonotype showed up many times. The rearrangement uses TRBV6-2 or TRBV6-3 and TRBJ2-6; D may match TRBD1 or TRBD2 (5 bases each). The CDR3 runs to 16 residues. The ends were cut back, 0 bases at V and 1 base at J, with 7 bases in the middle. CDR1 and CDR2 (germline): MNHEY, SVGEGT. The CDR3 spells CASSYSRGSGANVLTF. The CDR3, as DNA: TGTGCCAGCAGTTACTCGAGGGGATCTGGGGCCAACGTCCTGACTTTC.

In its sample, this clonotype was seen many times. The rearrangement uses TRBV7-6 and TRBJ2-2; D is uncertain. CDR3 length: 13 residues. V lost 1 base to trimming and J lost 7 bases, with 7 bases between them. Per germline, CDR1 SGHVS and CDR2 FNYEAQ. Here the CDR3 DNA reads TGTGCCAGCAGCTTAGAGTGGGACGGGGAGCTGTTTTTT. It encodes CASSLEWDGELFF. The full variable domain, in which reference TRBV7-6 and TRBJ2-2 provide the parts outside the CDR3, is GAGVSQSPRYKVTKRGQDVALRCDPISGHVSLYWYRQALGQGPEFLTYFNYEAQQDKSGLPNDRFSAERPEGSISTLTIQRTEQRDSAMYRCASSLEWDGELFFGEGSRLTVL.

This clonotype appeared a few times. The chain couples TRBV27 to TRBJ2-1, with D uncertain. CDR1 MNHEY and CDR2 SMNVEV come from the germline V gene (reference sequence). This CDR3 comprises 13 residues. V lost 2 bases to trimming and J lost 6 bases, with 8 bases between them. The CDR3 DNA sequence: TGTGCCAGCAGTTTAATAGGTACCAATGAGCAGTTCTTC. Translating it yields CASSLIGTNEQFF.

With respect to this clonotype: Given a much more abundant clone one base away, this may be a read error. The chain employs TRBV11-1 and TRBJ2-5; D gene ambiguous. CDR3 length: 14 amino acids. Trimming left V 1 base short and J 11 bases short, with 17 bases between. Looked up from germline, CDR1 is SGHAT and CDR2 is FQDESV (reference sequence). CDR3 residues: CASSLDSRSVEQYF. The CDR3 region has the DNA TGTGCCAGCAGCTTAGATTCTCGGTCTGTAGAGCAGTACTTC.

This clonotype was recorded a few times. The V and J genes are TRBV6-5 and TRBJ1-2, with 7 bases fitting TRBD1. The CDR3 has 15 residues. V lost 6 bases and J lost 7; bases outside the gene matches: 14. Per the germline V gene, CDR1 is MNHEY and CDR2 is SVGAGI. Here the CDR3 DNA reads TGTGCCAGCAGCCCGGAGTTTACAGGGGACGGTGGCTACACCTTC. This translates into CASSPEFTGDGGYTF.

This clonotype was picked up many times. This sequence joins TRBV7-2 and TRBJ2-3, with a possible D match to TRBD2 (5 bases). This CDR3 has 15 amino acids. Germline V gives CDR1 SGHTA, CDR2 FQGNSA. V was trimmed by 7 bases and J by 4 bases, leaving 18 bases between them. The CDR3 loop is CASTKGSGASDTQYF. The CDR3 DNA follows: TGTGCCAGCACCAAAGGGAGCGGAGCATCAGATACGCAGTATTTT.

This clonotype was picked up many times. The chain carries TRBV20-1 and TRBJ2-3; weak D call: TRBD2 (5 bases). The CDR3 has 13 amino acids. In germline, CDR1 is DFQATT, CDR2 SNEGSKA (reference sequence). V was pared by 6 bases and J by 6 bases, with 16 bases between. The CDR3 reads CSATAVVGDTQYF. In nucleotides, the CDR3 is TGCAGTGCAACAGCGGTAGTGGGGGATACGCAGTATTTT.

This clonotype appeared a few times. A much larger clone lies one base from this, so it may be a read error. Lacking the conserved final phenylalanine or tryptophan, this CDR3 likely reflects a read error. The V and J genes are TRBV4-3 and TRBJ1-5; D may be TRBD1 (5 bases). Germline CDR1 and CDR2: LGHNA and YSLEER. This CDR3 contains 14 residues. Trimming shortened V by 1 base and J by 6 bases, and 10 bases separated the two germline ends. CDR3 sequence (DNA): TGCGCCAGCAGCCAAGGGGAGGGGAGTCAGCCCCAGCATATT. Residues: CASSQGEGSQPQHI.

This clonotype was observed once. The rearrangement links TRBV20-1 to TRBJ2-1; 9 bases line up with TRBD2. Germline CDR1 DFQATT, CDR2 SNEGSKA (reference sequence). The junction had 6 bases not matched to a gene; V was cut back by 1 base and J by 8 bases. CDR3 length equals 14 residues. CDR3 in amino acids: CSARGVAGEDEQFF. CDR3 nucleotide sequence: TGCAGTGCTAGAGGGGTAGCGGGAGAGGATGAGCAGTTCTTC.